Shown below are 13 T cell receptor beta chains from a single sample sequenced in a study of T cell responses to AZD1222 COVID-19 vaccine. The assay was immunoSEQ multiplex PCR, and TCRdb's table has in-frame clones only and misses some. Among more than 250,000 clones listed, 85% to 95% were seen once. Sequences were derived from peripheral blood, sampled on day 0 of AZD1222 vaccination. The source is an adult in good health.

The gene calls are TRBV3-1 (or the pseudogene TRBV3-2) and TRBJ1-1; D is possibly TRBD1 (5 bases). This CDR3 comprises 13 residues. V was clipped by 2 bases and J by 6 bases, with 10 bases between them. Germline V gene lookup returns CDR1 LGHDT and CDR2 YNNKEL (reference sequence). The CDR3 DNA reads TGTGCCAGCAGCCAAAGTTCCAGGGCTGAAGCTTTCTTT. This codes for CASSQSSRAEAFF.

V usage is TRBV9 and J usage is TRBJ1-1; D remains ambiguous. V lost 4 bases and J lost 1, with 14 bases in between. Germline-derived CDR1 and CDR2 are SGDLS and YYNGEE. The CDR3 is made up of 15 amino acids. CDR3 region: CASSLQATSNTEAFF. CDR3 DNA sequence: TGTGCCAGCAGCTTACAAGCTACTTCGAACACTGAAGCTTTCTTT.

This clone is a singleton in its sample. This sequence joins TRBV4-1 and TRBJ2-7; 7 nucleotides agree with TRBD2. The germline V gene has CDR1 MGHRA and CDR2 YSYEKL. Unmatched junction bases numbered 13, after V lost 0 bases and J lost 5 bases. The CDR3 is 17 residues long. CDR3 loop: CASSQDFGGTKSDEQYF. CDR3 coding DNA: TGCGCCAGCAGCCAAGATTTCGGCGGGACTAAATCAGACGAGCAGTACTTC.

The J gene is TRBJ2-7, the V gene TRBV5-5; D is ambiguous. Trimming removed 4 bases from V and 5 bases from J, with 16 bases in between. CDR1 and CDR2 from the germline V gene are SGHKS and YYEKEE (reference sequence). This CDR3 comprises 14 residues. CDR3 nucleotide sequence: TGTGCCAGCAGCGAGACCAGACGTCCCCACGAGCAGTACTTC. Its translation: CASSETRRPHEQYF.

This chain's CDR3 is CAGQSDRGSPLHF. DNA of the CDR3: TGTGCCGGCCAGTCGGACAGGGGATCACCCCTCCACTTT. The chain uses TRBV2 and TRBJ1-6; 9 bases line up with TRBD1. The CDR3 has 13 residues. With 11 bases clipped from V and 10 bases from J, the junction kept 9 bases outside the gene matches. Per the germline V gene, CDR1 is SNHLY and CDR2 is FYNNEI.

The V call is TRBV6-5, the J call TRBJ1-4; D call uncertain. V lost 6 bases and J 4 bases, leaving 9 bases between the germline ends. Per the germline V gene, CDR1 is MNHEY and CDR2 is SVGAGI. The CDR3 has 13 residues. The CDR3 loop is CASRWAYNEKLFF. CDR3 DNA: TGTGCCAGCAGATGGGCCTATAATGAAAAACTGTTTTTT.

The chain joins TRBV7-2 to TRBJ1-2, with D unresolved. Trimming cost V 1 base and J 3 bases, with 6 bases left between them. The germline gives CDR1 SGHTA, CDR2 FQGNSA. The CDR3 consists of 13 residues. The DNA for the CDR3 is TGTGCCAGCAGCTTAGGGACTTACTATGGCTACACCTTC. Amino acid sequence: CASSLGTYYGYTF.

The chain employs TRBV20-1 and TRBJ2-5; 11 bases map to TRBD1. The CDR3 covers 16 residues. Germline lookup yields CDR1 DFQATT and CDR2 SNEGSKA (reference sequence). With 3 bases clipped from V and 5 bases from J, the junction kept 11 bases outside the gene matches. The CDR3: CSASGGTGGLWETQYF. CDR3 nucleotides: TGCAGTGCTAGTGGAGGGACAGGGGGATTATGGGAGACCCAGTACTTC.

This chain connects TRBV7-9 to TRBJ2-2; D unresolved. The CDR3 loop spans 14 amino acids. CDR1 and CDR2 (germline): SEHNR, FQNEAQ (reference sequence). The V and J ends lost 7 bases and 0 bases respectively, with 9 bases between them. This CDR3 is CASIPSSNTGELFF. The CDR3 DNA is TGTGCCAGCATCCCCAGCTCGAACACCGGGGAGCTGTTTTTT. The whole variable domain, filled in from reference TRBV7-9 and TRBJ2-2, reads DTGVSQNPRHKITKRGQNVTFRCDPISEHNRLYWYRQTLGQGPEFLTYFQNEAQLEKSRLLSDRFSAERPKGSFSTLEIQRTEQGDSAMYLCASIPSSNTGELFFGEGSRLTVL.

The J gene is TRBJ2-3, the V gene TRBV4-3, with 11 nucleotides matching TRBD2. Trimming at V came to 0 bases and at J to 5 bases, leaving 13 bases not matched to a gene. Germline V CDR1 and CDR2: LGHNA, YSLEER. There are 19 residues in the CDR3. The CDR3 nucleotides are TGCGCCAGCAGCCAAGATCGGAGTAGCGGGAGGGCCTATGGAGATACGCAGTATTTT. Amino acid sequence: CASSQDRSSGRAYGDTQYF.

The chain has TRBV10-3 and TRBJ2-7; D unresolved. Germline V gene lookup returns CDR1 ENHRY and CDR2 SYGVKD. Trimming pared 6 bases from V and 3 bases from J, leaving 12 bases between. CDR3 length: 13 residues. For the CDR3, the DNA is TGTGCCATCAGGGCGACACTCATCTACGAGCAGTACTTC. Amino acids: CAIRATLIYEQYF.

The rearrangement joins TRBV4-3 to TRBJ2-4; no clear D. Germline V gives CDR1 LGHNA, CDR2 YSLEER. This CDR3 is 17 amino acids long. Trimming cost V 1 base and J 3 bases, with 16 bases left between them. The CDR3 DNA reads TGCGCCAGCAGCCAAGCGGACGGAGCTTTGGGCAAAAACATTCAGTACTTC. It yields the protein CASSQADGALGKNIQYF.

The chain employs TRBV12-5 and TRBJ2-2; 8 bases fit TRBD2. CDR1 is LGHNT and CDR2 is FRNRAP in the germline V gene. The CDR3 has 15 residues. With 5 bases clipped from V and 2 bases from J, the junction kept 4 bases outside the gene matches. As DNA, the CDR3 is TGTGCTAGTGGTCTGACTAGCGCTAACACCGGGGAGCTGTTTTTT. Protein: CASGLTSANTGELFF.